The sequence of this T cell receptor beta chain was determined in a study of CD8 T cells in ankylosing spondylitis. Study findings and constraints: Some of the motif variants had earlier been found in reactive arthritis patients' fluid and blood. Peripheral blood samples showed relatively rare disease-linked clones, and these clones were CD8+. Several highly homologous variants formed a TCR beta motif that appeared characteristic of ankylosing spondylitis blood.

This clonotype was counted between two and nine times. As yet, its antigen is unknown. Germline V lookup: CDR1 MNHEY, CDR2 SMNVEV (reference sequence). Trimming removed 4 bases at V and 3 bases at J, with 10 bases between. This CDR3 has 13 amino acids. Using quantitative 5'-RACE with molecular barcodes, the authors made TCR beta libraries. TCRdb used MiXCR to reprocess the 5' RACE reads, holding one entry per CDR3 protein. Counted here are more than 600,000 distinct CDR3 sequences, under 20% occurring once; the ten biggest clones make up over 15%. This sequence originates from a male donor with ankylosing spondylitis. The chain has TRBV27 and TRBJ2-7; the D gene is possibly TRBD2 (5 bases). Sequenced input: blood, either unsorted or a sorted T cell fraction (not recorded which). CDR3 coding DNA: TGTGCCAGCAGTTCTAGCCGGATCTACGAGCAGTACTTC. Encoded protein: CASSSSRIYEQYF.